Presented here are 16 T cell receptor beta chains from one specimen sequenced in a study of glioma-infiltrating T cells after dendritic cell vaccination (TCRdb year 2016). Preparation of the library involved the immunoSEQ multiplex PCR assay. TCRdb provides this immuneACCESS table in a form limited to in-frame rearrangements. Some clones are lacking; in checked studies, under half of them reflect an unresolved V gene, and why the rest are absent is not known. For this sample there are 85,000 to 95,000 clones; around 84% appear just once. In total, the top ten clones hold 15% to 18% of the sample. This sample comprised blood, obtained before dendritic cell vaccination. Receptors were obtained from a human donor with glioblastoma.

The chain uses TRBV6-5 and TRBJ1-4, with unresolved D. The germline V gene has CDR1 MNHEY and CDR2 SVGAGI. Trimming left V 0 bases short and J 7 bases short, with 6 bases between. This CDR3 is 13 amino acids long. The CDR3 region is CASSYSKAEKLFF. CDR3 sequence (DNA): TGTGCCAGCAGTTACTCGAAAGCTGAAAAACTGTTTTTT.

This clone occurred once. The V and J genes are TRBV2 and TRBJ1-2, with 8 bases aligning to TRBD1. The CDR3 spans 15 residues. V gave up 6 bases and J gave up 1 base; unmatched junction bases: 7. CDR1 and CDR2 from the germline V gene are SNHLY and FYNNEI. The DNA for the CDR3 is TGTGCCAGCAGGAAGGGGGACAGGAATAACTATGGCTACACCTTC. Encoded protein: CASRKGDRNNYGYTF.

The rearrangement links TRBV7-6 to TRBJ2-7; 9 bases are a match to TRBD2. The germline V gene has CDR1 SGHVS and CDR2 FNYEAQ. With 1 base clipped from V and 9 bases from J, the junction kept 4 bases outside the gene matches. This CDR3 spans 13 amino acids. For the CDR3, the DNA is TGTGCCAGCAGCTTAGGGACTAGCGCCGGGCAGTACTTC. Its protein is CASSLGTSAGQYF.

This rearrangement joins TRBV4-1 to TRBJ2-1; D ambiguous. The length of the CDR3 is 14 residues. V was shortened by 0 bases and J by 4 bases, with 7 bases between the two germline ends. The V gene's germline CDR1 is MGHRA and CDR2 YSYEKL. The CDR3 DNA reads as TGCGCCAGCAGCCAAGATAGCCTATACAATGAGCAGTTCTTC. It translates to CASSQDSLYNEQFF.

The chain couples TRBV19 to TRBJ1-2; TRBD1 agrees at 8 bases. Germline loops: CDR1 LNHDA, CDR2 SQIVND (reference sequence). The CDR3 is 16 amino acids. Germline trimming cut 2 bases from V and 5 bases from J; bases unmatched to any gene: 10. This CDR3 reads CASSIPGQGGGYGYTF. The CDR3, as DNA: TGTGCCAGTAGTATACCCGGACAGGGAGGGGGATATGGCTACACCTTC.

This clone has just one count. The V gene is TRBV7-8, the J gene TRBJ2-1; 10 positions match TRBD2. Germline V gives CDR1 SGHVS, CDR2 FQNEAQ. The CDR3 extends over 15 amino acids. J lost 9 bases, V lost 2 bases, and 7 bases had no gene match. The CDR3 nucleotides read TGTGCCAGCAGCTTATGGCTAGCGGGAGAGGGTGAGCAGTTCTTC. Translating it yields CASSLWLAGEGEQFF.

This rearrangement joins TRBV7-9 to TRBJ1-6; 7 nucleotides match TRBD1. CDR3 length equals 14 residues. CDR1 and CDR2 from the germline V gene are SEHNR and FQNEAQ (reference sequence). The ends lost 5 bases at V and 10 bases at J; junction bases unmatched: 8. This CDR3 is CASSRDSDNSPLHF. The CDR3 bases are TGTGCCAGCAGCCGGGACAGCGACAACTCACCCCTCCACTTT.

This chain links TRBV19 with TRBJ2-7; 7 positions agree with TRBD1. The CDR3 sequence is 15 residues long. Trimming cost V 6 bases and J 2 bases; bases outside gene matches: 10. Per germline, CDR1 LNHDA and CDR2 SQIVND (reference sequence). CDR3 loop: CASSASTGVTYEQYF. For the CDR3, the DNA is TGTGCCAGTAGCGCAAGTACAGGGGTGACCTACGAGCAGTACTTC.

The chain combines TRBV13 with TRBJ2-7; 14 bases align to TRBD2. The germline V gene has CDR1 PRHDT and CDR2 FYEKMQ (reference sequence). The CDR3 has 17 residues. Unmatched junction bases numbered 3, after V lost 0 bases and J lost 2 bases. CDR3 protein: CASSLGGLAGATYEQYF. As DNA, the CDR3 is TGTGCCAGCAGCTTAGGGGGACTAGCGGGGGCAACCTACGAGCAGTACTTC.

The J gene is TRBJ2-7, the V gene TRBV29-1, with 14 bases lining up with TRBD2. V gave up 7 bases and J gave up 4 bases; unmatched junction bases: 6. The length of the CDR3 is 14 residues. Germline V gene data show CDR1 as SQVTM and CDR2 as ANQGSEA. The CDR3 spells CSEQTSGGAYEQYF. For the CDR3, the DNA is TGCAGCGAACAGACTAGCGGGGGGGCATACGAGCAGTACTTC.

V and J are TRBV28 and TRBJ1-2; TRBD1 might be the D (5 bases). V was clipped by 2 bases and J by 8 bases, with 24 bases between them. Per the germline V gene, CDR1 is MDHEN and CDR2 is SYDVKM. The CDR3 extends over 17 amino acids. CDR3 in amino acids: CASSLGVGGNSWEGYTF. For the CDR3, the DNA is TGTGCCAGCAGTTTAGGGGTGGGGGGAAATTCATGGGAAGGCTACACCTTC.

This clone was seen a handful of times. This rearrangement joins TRBV19 to TRBJ1-4; TRBD1 is a possible D gene (5 bases). Germline CDR1 reads LNHDA; CDR2 reads SQIVND (reference sequence). The CDR3 covers 13 residues. Trimming removed 1 base from V and 10 bases from J, with 10 bases in between. CDR3 in amino acids: CASSIGQGGKLFF. CDR3 coding DNA: TGTGCCAGTAGTATAGGGCAGGGCGGAAAACTGTTTTTT.

This clone was seen just once. V is TRBV9 and J is TRBJ2-7; TRBD2 matches 9 bases. V gave up 0 bases and J gave up 6 bases; unmatched junction bases: 7. This CDR3 region has 15 residues. Germline V gives CDR1 SGDLS, CDR2 YYNGEE. This CDR3 is CASSVEGAGGGEQYF. Here the CDR3 DNA reads TGTGCCAGCAGCGTAGAAGGAGCGGGGGGTGGCGAGCAGTACTTC.

The chain joins TRBV5-4 to TRBJ1-3; D is possibly TRBD1 (6 bases). The germline V gene has CDR1 SGHNT and CDR2 YYREEE (reference sequence). Trimming left V 2 bases short and J 4 bases short, with 13 bases between. The CDR3 length is 15 residues. The CDR3 DNA reads TGTGCCAGCAGCTTAAGACAGGCGGCCGGAAACACCATATATTTT. It is translated as CASSLRQAAGNTIYF. Complete variable domain (other parts from reference TRBV5-4 and TRBJ1-3): ETGVTQSPTHLIKTRGQQVTLRCSSQSGHNTVSWYQQALGQGPQFIFQYYREEENGRGNFPPRFSGLQFPNYSSELNVNALELDDSALYLCASSLRQAAGNTIYFGEGSWLTVV.

The rearrangement uses TRBV9 and TRBJ2-7, with 9 bases fitting TRBD1. The CDR3 totals 18 residues. Germline assignment: CDR1 SGDLS and CDR2 YYNGEE. V was clipped by 2 bases and J by 0 bases; unmatched bases: 12. CDR3 DNA: TGTGCCAGCAGCGTCACCCCGGGACAGGGAAAGAGCTCCTACGAGCAGTACTTC. This codes for CASSVTPGQGKSSYEQYF.

The rearrangement uses TRBV19 and TRBJ2-1; TRBD2 matches 11 bases. This CDR3 is 17 amino acids long. Per germline, CDR1 LNHDA and CDR2 SQIVND (reference sequence). Unmatched junction bases numbered 11, after V lost 3 bases and J lost 7 bases. CDR3 loop: CASSIRRLSSGRNEQFF. The CDR3 DNA sequence: TGTGCCAGTAGTATTCGTCGCCTATCTAGCGGGAGGAATGAGCAGTTCTTC.